This entry features one TCR beta chain sequence. The antigen it binds to is not known. No base quality information exists; no much larger clone differs at one position. This record comes from a study of blood T cell repertoires in COVID-19 (dated by TCRdb to about 2020). Background on the whole study: The collaborator samples originated in the United States, Italy and Spain and spanned the acute and convalescent phases of COVID-19. The prospective study material was composed of cDNA or gDNA derived from T cells, B-cell-depleted T cells, or PBMCs. The dataset comprised deeply sampled blood TCRbeta repertoires from subjects exposed to, actively infected with, or recovered from COVID-19. The repertoires were released in a freely available public database intended as a resource for research on the immune response to SARS-CoV-2. The samples were drawn from two sources: the first 160 participants of the ongoing ImmuneRACE study, and some 1,300 subjects contributed by 6 global collaborators. Nearly every sample came with metadata listing a de-identified subject ID, COVID-19 status, age in years and sex. HLA class I and class II types, where available, came from metadata supplied by the sample provider rather than from assay-based typing.

Per the germline V gene, SGDLS is the CDR1 and YYNGEE is the CDR2. From its cysteine to its phenylalanine, the CDR3 spans 15 amino acids. The DNA shown is the 45-base CDR3, in frame from base 1. Ends trimmed: V by 4 bases, J by 3 bases; bases unmatched to a gene: 6. What the work shows at the level of the full study, not this receptor alone: Clinical and demographic metadata were provided uncurated, with the amount varying by source and participant.

Each collaborating institution followed its own protocols to collect whole blood in K2EDTA tubes. For TCRbeta analysis, collaborators shipped samples in one of three forms: frozen whole blood, isolated PBMCs, or DNA extracted from either of those sample types. The immunoSEQ Assay, a bias-controlled multiplex PCR, was used to amplify TCRbeta CDR3 regions from genomic DNA. On the study's bioinformatics: The number of nucleated cells in each sample was estimated by amplification of reference gene primers within the assay. Sequence reads were collapsed and filtered to measure the absolute abundance of every unique TCRbeta CDR3 rearrangement. For each sample, productive Simpson clonality was calculated by taking the square root of Simpson's diversity index across productive rearrangements. Here the immuneACCESS table is served through TCRdb, limited to in-frame sequences with V and J called. Missing clones are a known gap in these copies; in checked studies unresolved V genes cover under half, and the rest lacks a known reason. V, J and clone size derive from that table, while D and trimming were established from the DNA sequence. Counted in this sample were around 200,000 clones; about four fifths of them appeared once. The top ten hold less than 5.5% of the sample.

Sequenced input: peripheral blood. This clonotype was obtained from a man in his fifties or sixties with active or convalescent COVID-19. The rearranged segments are TRBV9 and TRBJ2-1, with 8 junctional bases fitting TRBD1. The encoded CDR3 is CASSRAGTGYNEQFF. The nucleotide sequence is TGTGCCAGCAGCAGGGCCGGGACAGGCTACAATGAGCAGTTCTTC.